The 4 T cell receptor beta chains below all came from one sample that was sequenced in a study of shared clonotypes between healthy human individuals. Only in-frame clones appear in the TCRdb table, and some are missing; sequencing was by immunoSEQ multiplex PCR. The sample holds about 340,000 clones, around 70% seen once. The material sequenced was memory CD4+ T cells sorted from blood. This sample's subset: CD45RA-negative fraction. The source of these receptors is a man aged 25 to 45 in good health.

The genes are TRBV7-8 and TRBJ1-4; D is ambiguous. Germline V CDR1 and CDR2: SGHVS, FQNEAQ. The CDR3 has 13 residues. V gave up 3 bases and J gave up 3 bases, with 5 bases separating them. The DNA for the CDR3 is TGTGCCAGCAGCTTTCCTCCTAATGAAAAACTGTTTTTT. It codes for CASSFPPNEKLFF. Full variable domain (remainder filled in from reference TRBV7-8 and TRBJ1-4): GAGVSQSPRYKVAKRGQDVALRCDPISGHVSLFWYQQALGQGPEFLTYFQNEAQLDKSGLPSDRFFAERPEGSVSTLKIQRTQQEDSAVYLCASSFPPNEKLFFGSGTQLSVL.

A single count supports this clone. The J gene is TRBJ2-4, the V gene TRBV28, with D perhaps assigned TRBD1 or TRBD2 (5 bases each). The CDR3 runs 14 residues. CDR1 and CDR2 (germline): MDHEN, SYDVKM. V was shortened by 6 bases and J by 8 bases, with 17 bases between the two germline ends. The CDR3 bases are TGTGCCAGCAGCTCCGGGACGCTAACGGACATTCAGTACTTC. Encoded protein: CASSSGTLTDIQYF.

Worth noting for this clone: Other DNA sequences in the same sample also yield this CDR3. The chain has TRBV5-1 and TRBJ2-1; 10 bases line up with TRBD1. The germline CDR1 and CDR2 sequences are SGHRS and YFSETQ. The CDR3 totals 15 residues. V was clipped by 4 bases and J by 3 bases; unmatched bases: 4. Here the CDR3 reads CASSGGQGVYNEQFF. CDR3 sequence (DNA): TGCGCCAGCAGCGGCGGACAGGGGGTCTACAATGAGCAGTTCTTC.

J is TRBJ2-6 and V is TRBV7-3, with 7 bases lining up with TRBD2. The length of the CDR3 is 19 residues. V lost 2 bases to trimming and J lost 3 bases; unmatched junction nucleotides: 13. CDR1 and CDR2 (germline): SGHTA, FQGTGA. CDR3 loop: CASSLRPAQGGFGANVLTF. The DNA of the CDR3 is TGTGCCAGCAGCTTACGCCCCGCGCAGGGAGGGTTTGGGGCCAACGTCCTGACTTTC.